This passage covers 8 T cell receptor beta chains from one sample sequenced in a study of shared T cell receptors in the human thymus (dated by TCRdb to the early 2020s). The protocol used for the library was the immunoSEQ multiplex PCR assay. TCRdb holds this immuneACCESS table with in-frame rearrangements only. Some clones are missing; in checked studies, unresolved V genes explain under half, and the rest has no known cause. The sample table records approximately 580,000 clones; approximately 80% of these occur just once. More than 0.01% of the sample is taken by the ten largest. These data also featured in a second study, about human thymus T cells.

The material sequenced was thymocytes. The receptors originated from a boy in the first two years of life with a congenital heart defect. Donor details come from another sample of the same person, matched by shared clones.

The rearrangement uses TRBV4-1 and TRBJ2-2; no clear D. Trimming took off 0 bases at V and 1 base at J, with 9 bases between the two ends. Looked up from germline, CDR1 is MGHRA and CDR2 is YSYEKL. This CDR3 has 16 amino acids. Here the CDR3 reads CASSQERLLNTGELFF. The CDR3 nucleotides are TGCGCCAGCAGCCAAGAGAGACTTTTGAACACCGGGGAGCTGTTTTTT.

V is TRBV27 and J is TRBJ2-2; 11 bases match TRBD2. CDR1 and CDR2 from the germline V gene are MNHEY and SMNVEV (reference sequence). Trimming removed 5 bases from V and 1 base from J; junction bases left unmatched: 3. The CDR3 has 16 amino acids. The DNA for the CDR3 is TGTGCCAGCAGTCCGACTAGCGGGGTGAACACCGGGGAGCTGTTTTTT. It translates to CASSPTSGVNTGELFF.

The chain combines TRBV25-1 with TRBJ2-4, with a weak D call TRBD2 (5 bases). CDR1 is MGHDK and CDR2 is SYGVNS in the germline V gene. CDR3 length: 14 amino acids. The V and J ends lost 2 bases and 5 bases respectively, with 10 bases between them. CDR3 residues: CASSERRTQNIQYF. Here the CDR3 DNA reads TGTGCCAGCAGTGAACGGAGGACCCAAAACATTCAGTACTTC.

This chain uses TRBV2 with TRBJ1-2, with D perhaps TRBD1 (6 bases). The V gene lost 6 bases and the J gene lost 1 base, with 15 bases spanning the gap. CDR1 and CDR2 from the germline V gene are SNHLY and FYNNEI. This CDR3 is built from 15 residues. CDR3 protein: CASRARTERNYGYTF. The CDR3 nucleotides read TGTGCCAGCAGGGCCCGGACAGAGCGTAACTATGGCTACACCTTC.

CDR3 nucleotide sequence: TGTGCCAGCAGTTGGCCCGGCGGGAAAGAGTGGAATGAGCAGTTCTTC. It translates to CASSWPGGKEWNEQFF. J is TRBJ2-1 and V is TRBV27; D perhaps matches TRBD2 (6 bases). This CDR3 has 16 residues. The germline V gene encodes CDR1 MNHEY and CDR2 SMNVEV (reference sequence). V gave up 4 bases and J gave up 7 bases, with 20 bases separating them.

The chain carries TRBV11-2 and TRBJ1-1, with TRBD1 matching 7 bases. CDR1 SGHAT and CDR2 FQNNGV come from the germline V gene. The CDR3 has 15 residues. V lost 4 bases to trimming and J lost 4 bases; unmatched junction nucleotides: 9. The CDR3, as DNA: TGTGCCAGCAGCTCACACAGGGGTGCGGGCACTGAAGCTTTCTTT. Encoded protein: CASSSHRGAGTEAFF. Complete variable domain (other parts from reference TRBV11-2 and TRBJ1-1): EAGVAQSPRYKIIEKRQSVAFWCNPISGHATLYWYQQILGQGPKLLIQFQNNGVVDDSQLPKDRFSAERLKGVDSTLKIQPAKLEDSAVYLCASSSHRGAGTEAFFGQGTRLTVV.

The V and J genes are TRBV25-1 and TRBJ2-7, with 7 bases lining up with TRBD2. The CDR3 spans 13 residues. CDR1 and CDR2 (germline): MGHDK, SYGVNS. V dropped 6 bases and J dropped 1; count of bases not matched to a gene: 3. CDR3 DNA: TGTGCCAGCAGAGCTAGCGGATCCTACGAGCAGTACTTC. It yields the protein CASRASGSYEQYF.

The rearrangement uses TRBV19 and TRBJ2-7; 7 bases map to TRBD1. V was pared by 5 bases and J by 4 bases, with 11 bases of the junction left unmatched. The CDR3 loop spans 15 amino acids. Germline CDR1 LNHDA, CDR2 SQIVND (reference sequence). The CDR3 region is CASSARGSSFYEQYF. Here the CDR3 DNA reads TGTGCCAGTAGTGCCAGGGGGAGCTCTTTTTACGAGCAGTACTTC.